This passage covers 26 T cell receptor beta chains from one sample sequenced in a study of blood T cell repertoires in COVID-19. Using immunoSEQ multiplex PCR, the repertoire was profiled, and TCRdb retains in-frame clones only, with some absent. Among approximately 210,000 clones listed, 80% to 85% were seen once. The specimen was peripheral blood. The origin of the receptors is a human donor in a cohort sampled during active COVID-19.

CDR3 nucleotides: TGTGCCAGCTCACCAGAGGTGAACACTGAAGCTTTCTTT. This sequence encodes CASSPEVNTEAFF. V is TRBV18 and J is TRBJ1-1; the D is unclear. The ends were cut back, 2 bases at V and 0 bases at J, with 4 bases in the middle. The CDR3 totals 13 residues. The germline V gene encodes CDR1 KGHSH and CDR2 LQKENI.

The rearrangement uses TRBV7-9 and TRBJ1-3; no firm D call. V lost 2 bases, J lost 4 bases, and 9 bases lay in between. The germline V gene encodes CDR1 SEHNR and CDR2 FQNEAQ (reference sequence). The CDR3 extends over 14 amino acids. The CDR3 region is CASSLKQLGNTIYF. CDR3 DNA: TGTGCCAGCAGCTTAAAACAGTTGGGAAACACCATATATTTT.

The rearrangement uses TRBV5-1 and TRBJ2-7; 8 nucleotides agree with TRBD1. This CDR3 spans 15 amino acids. V was clipped by 0 bases and J by 0 bases; unmatched bases: 2. Germline loops: CDR1 SGHRS, CDR2 YFSETQ. This chain's CDR3 is CASSLGTGSSYEQYF. CDR3 DNA: TGCGCCAGCAGCTTGGGGACAGGGAGCTCCTACGAGCAGTACTTC.

The chain is built from TRBV2 and TRBJ1-5; TRBD1 agrees at 12 bases. V trimming: 6 bases; J trimming: 3 bases; junction bases outside the gene matches: 3. This CDR3 comprises 15 residues. From germline, CDR1 is SNHLY and CDR2 FYNNEI. DNA for the CDR3: TGTGCCAGCAGGGGGACAGGGGGCGTCAATCAGCCCCAGCATTTT. Translated: CASRGTGGVNQPQHF. Variable domain in full (rest from reference TRBV2 and TRBJ1-5): EPEVTQTPSHQVTQMGQEVILRCVPISNHLYFYWYRQILGQKVEFLVSFYNNEISEKSEIFDDQFSVERPDGSNFTLKIRSTKLEDSAMYFCASRGTGGVNQPQHFGDGTRLSIL.

The chain employs TRBV29-1 and TRBJ1-5, with D perhaps matching TRBD1 (6 bases). Germline CDR1 SQVTM, CDR2 ANQGSEA. V lost 7 bases and J lost 6, with 16 bases in between. The CDR3 covers 13 residues. CDR3 region: CSAQQGVGQPQHF. The CDR3 coding sequence is TGCAGCGCTCAACAGGGAGTTGGTCAGCCCCAGCATTTT.

The V gene is TRBV5-4, the J gene TRBJ1-2; the D gene is possibly TRBD1 (5 bases). The CDR3 is made up of 15 amino acids. Trimming pared 3 bases from V and 3 bases from J, leaving 15 bases between. Germline CDR1 SGHNT, CDR2 YYREEE (reference sequence). In DNA form, the CDR3 reads TGTGCCAGCAGCTGGGGCTTGGGGGGAGACTATGGCTACACCTTC. Amino acids: CASSWGLGGDYGYTF.

CDR3 bases: TGTGCCAGCAGTTACTCGGGGGGGGCTGGTGAAAAACTGTTTTTT. Translation: CASSYSGGAGEKLFF. The gene calls are TRBV6-5 and TRBJ1-4; D may be TRBD1 (6 bases). Trimming left V 0 bases short and J 7 bases short, with 12 bases between. CDR1 and CDR2 (germline): MNHEY, SVGAGI. The CDR3 runs 15 residues.

The rearrangement links TRBV2 to TRBJ2-7; D unclear. The length of the CDR3 is 12 residues. Germline V lookup: CDR1 SNHLY, CDR2 FYNNEI. V lost 7 bases and J 2 bases, leaving 9 bases between the germline ends. CDR3: CASTGQTYEQYF. DNA of the CDR3: TGTGCCAGCACTGGGCAGACCTACGAGCAGTACTTC.

The J gene is TRBJ1-1, the V gene TRBV28; D not certain. Germline V gives CDR1 MDHEN, CDR2 SYDVKM. The CDR3 is made up of 13 amino acids. Trimming stripped 3 bases from V and 1 base from J, with 6 bases between. CDR3 region: CASSFGGNTEAFF. CDR3 nucleotides: TGTGCCAGCAGTTTTGGCGGGAACACTGAAGCTTTCTTT.

This sequence joins TRBV28 and TRBJ2-7, with D perhaps TRBD2 (6 bases). The V and J ends lost 6 bases and 2 bases respectively, with 11 bases between them. This CDR3 comprises 13 residues. CDR1 is MDHEN and CDR2 is SYDVKM in the germline V gene. The DNA of the CDR3 is TGTGCCAGCAGCCTTAGCGGAACCTACGAGCAGTACTTC. Translated, it gives CASSLSGTYEQYF.

There are many counts of this clone. The chain couples TRBV2 to TRBJ2-7; 11 positions agree with TRBD2. This CDR3 region has 15 residues. CDR1 is SNHLY and CDR2 is FYNNEI in the germline V gene. V shed 10 bases, J shed 0 bases, and the junction held 8 bases outside the gene matches. The CDR3 protein is CATTFGTSGSYEQYF. CDR3 coding DNA: TGTGCCACTACCTTCGGGACTAGCGGCTCCTACGAGCAGTACTTC.

About this clone itself: Other DNA sequences from this sample encode an identical CDR3 as well. The chain couples TRBV18 to TRBJ2-5; 10 bases are a match to TRBD1. The CDR3 covers 13 residues. Germline assignment: CDR1 KGHSH and CDR2 LQKENI. The trim removed 3 bases at V and 5 bases at J, leaving 0 bases unmatched. The CDR3 loop reads CASSPGQGETQYF. The CDR3 DNA reads as TGTGCCAGCTCACCGGGACAGGGGGAGACCCAGTACTTC.

This chain links TRBV3-1 (or the pseudogene TRBV3-2) with TRBJ2-7; D is possibly TRBD1 (6 bases). Germline loops: CDR1 LGHDT, CDR2 YNNKEL (reference sequence). The CDR3 totals 14 residues. Trimming shortened V by 4 bases and J by 2 bases, and 12 bases separated the two germline ends. CDR3 loop: CASSPNRVTYEQYF. CDR3 bases: TGTGCCAGCAGCCCCAACAGGGTGACCTACGAGCAGTACTTC.

V and J are TRBV12-3 or TRBV12-4 and TRBJ2-2; 7 nucleotides match TRBD2. CDR3 length: 13 amino acids. V lost 8 bases and J lost 6; bases outside the gene matches: 6. In DNA form, the CDR3 reads TGTGCCAGCGGCTTGACTAGCCCCGGGGAGCTGTTTTTT. Protein sequence: CASGLTSPGELFF.

This chain uses TRBV4-1 with TRBJ2-7; 8 bases line up with TRBD1. With V trimmed by 0 bases and J by 6 bases, 7 bases remained unmatched. Germline CDR1 MGHRA, CDR2 YSYEKL. CDR3 length: 15 residues. This CDR3 is CASSQEMTGVREQYF. CDR3 sequence (DNA): TGCGCCAGCAGCCAAGAGATGACAGGGGTTCGCGAGCAGTACTTC.

The V call is TRBV9, the J call TRBJ1-1, with a possible D match to TRBD1 (6 bases). Trimming stripped 4 bases from V and 6 bases from J, with 19 bases between. The V gene's germline CDR1 is SGDLS and CDR2 YYNGEE. The CDR3 runs 15 residues. The CDR3 region is CASSPVTGRSAEAFF. CDR3 nucleotide sequence: TGTGCCAGCAGCCCAGTGACAGGCCGGTCCGCTGAAGCTTTCTTT.

The genes are TRBV6-6 and TRBJ2-7; TRBD1 agrees at 10 bases. The CDR3 contains 16 residues. The V and J ends lost 0 bases and 3 bases, in that order; junction bases with no gene match: 5. CDR1 MNHNY and CDR2 SVGAGI come from the germline V gene (reference sequence). The CDR3 bases are TGTGCCAGCAGTTACTCGATGGGACAGGGGTACTACGAGCAGTACTTC. Translation gives CASSYSMGQGYYEQYF.

The chain is built from TRBV21-1 and TRBJ2-1; the table assigns TRBD2, which was not confirmed against the DNA. TRBV21-1 is a pseudogene locus. The CDR3 consists of 13 residues. The CDR3 protein is CASSKWEDDEQFF. The CDR3 nucleotides read TGTGCCAGCAGCAAATGGGAGGACGATGAGCAGTTCTTC.

The V gene is TRBV6-5, the J gene TRBJ1-2; D is perhaps TRBD1 (5 bases). Germline V CDR1 and CDR2: MNHEY, SVGAGI. This CDR3 has 15 residues. The V end was cut by 5 bases, the J end by 0 bases, with 13 bases between. Here the CDR3 DNA reads TGTGCCAGCAGTCGGGGGGATTCTCCTAACTATGGCTACACCTTC. It specifies CASSRGDSPNYGYTF.

The chain carries TRBV29-1 and TRBJ2-1; TRBD2 agrees at 9 bases. J was trimmed by 4 bases and V by 3 bases; bases with no gene match: 10. The CDR3 loop spans 16 amino acids. Germline CDR1 and CDR2: SQVTM and ANQGSEA. The CDR3 loop reads CSVEASGTTYYNEQFF. CDR3 DNA sequence: TGCAGCGTTGAGGCTAGCGGGACAACATATTACAATGAGCAGTTCTTC.

J is TRBJ2-7 and V is TRBV9; TRBD2 agrees at 8 bases. From germline, CDR1 is SGDLS and CDR2 YYNGEE. The CDR3 consists of 15 residues. Unmatched junction bases numbered 8, after V lost 0 bases and J lost 6 bases. The CDR3 nucleotides are TGTGCCAGCAGCGTAGAACCAGCGGGAGTAAGCGAGCAGTACTTC. This gives the protein CASSVEPAGVSEQYF.

The rearrangement links TRBV28 to TRBJ1-5; TRBD1 agrees at 7 bases. The length of the CDR3 is 16 residues. V trimming: 6 bases; J trimming: 0 bases; junction bases outside the gene matches: 8. Germline V gene sequence: CDR1 MDHEN, CDR2 SYDVKM. The CDR3 is CASRPPWDSSNQPQHF. For the CDR3, the DNA is TGTGCCAGCAGACCTCCGTGGGACAGTAGCAATCAGCCCCAGCATTTT.

This chain joins TRBV5-6 and TRBJ2-7, with 15 bases aligning to TRBD2. CDR3 length: 17 residues. CDR1 and CDR2 (germline): SGHDT, YYEEEE. The trim removed 2 bases at V and 1 base at J, leaving 4 bases unmatched. The CDR3 loop reads CASSFGLAGGVSYEQYF. Here the CDR3 DNA reads TGTGCCAGCAGCTTCGGACTAGCGGGAGGGGTATCCTACGAGCAGTACTTC.

This chain links TRBV29-1 with TRBJ1-1; D not certain. V lost 4 bases and J 1 base, leaving 7 bases between the germline ends. The CDR3 sequence is 12 residues long. Germline values: CDR1 SQVTM, CDR2 ANQGSEA. CDR3 region: CSVVRGNTEAFF. The CDR3 region has the DNA TGCAGCGTTGTGAGAGGGAACACTGAAGCTTTCTTT.

The rearrangement links TRBV28 to TRBJ1-3; tentatively, D is TRBD1 (6 bases). CDR3 size: 15 residues. Trimming left V 4 bases short and J 2 bases short, with 12 bases between. CDR1 MDHEN and CDR2 SYDVKM come from the germline V gene. CDR3 sequence: CASSSPAGAGNTIYF. The CDR3 DNA follows: TGTGCCAGCAGTTCCCCCGCAGGGGCTGGAAACACCATATATTTT.

V is TRBV11-2 and J is TRBJ2-5; a weak D match, TRBD2 (5 bases). The CDR3 is 15 amino acids. Germline V gene sequence: CDR1 SGHAT, CDR2 FQNNGV. The germline V and J ends were trimmed by 1 base and 4 bases, with 13 bases remaining between them. The CDR3: CASSLGAGIGETQYF. In DNA, the CDR3 is TGTGCCAGCAGCTTAGGAGCCGGGATTGGAGAGACCCAGTACTTC.